This TCR beta chain came from a study of regulatory T cells in long-lasting Graves disease. The V gene's germline CDR1 is GTSNPN and CDR2 SVGIG (reference sequence). The length of the CDR3 is 12 residues. Trimming removed 8 bases at V and 8 bases at J, with 18 bases between. Construction of TCR beta libraries relied on iRepertoire HTBI primers and on Arm-PCR targeting CDR3 regions. Each CDR3 protein is one row after TCRdb ran MiXCR on the multiplex PCR reads. The data contain roughly 610,000 distinct CDR3 sequences, about 15% of them singletons. Turning to this clonotype: With a much larger clone just one base away, this may be a read error.

Time point indicated: newly diagnosed GD, antithyroid drugs for less than 3 months. Extracted PBMC RNA gave rise to the TCR library. This same sample was also part of a study on T cells in Graves' hyperthyroidism and ophthalmopathy. From that study: When the TCR CDR3 underwent first-round RT-PCR, the HTBI primer set was used.

This specimen consisted of peripheral blood mononuclear cells (PBMCs), obtained at new diagnosis, from a patient treated with antithyroid drugs. The clonotype originates from a woman aged 25 to 45 with Graves disease. The chain links TRBV30 to TRBJ1-1; unclear D gene. The DNA for the CDR3 is TGTGCCGGAACTCGGCCTTCCATAGAAGCTTTCTTT. This translates into CAGTRPSIEAFF. The full variable domain, with the rest looked up from reference TRBV30 and TRBJ1-1, is SQTIHQWPATLVQPVGSPLSLECTVEGTSNPNLYWYRQAAGRGLQLLFYSVGIGQISSEVPQNLSASRPQDRQFILSSKKLLLSDSGFYLCAGTRPSIEAFFGQGTRLTVV.